This T cell receptor beta chain stems from a study of blood T cell repertoires in COVID-19. V was pared by 5 bases and J by 4 bases, with 6 bases of the junction left unmatched. The length of the CDR3 is 15 residues. Germline CDR1 MDHEN, CDR2 SYDVKM. The protocol was immunoSEQ multiplex PCR, while the TCRdb copy is restricted to in-frame clones and leaves out a portion. Here the sample spans about 170,000 clones, approximately 92% being singletons. The sequenced sample was peripheral blood. This clonotype originated in a woman aged 45-59 years with acute or convalescent COVID-19. The chain links TRBV28 to TRBJ2-1; 9 nucleotides align to TRBD1. CDR3 sequence reads: CASSPTGTGYNEQFF. CDR3 DNA sequence: TGTGCCAGCAGTCCCACCGGGACAGGGTACAATGAGCAGTTCTTC.